This TCR beta chain derives from a study of post-analysis software for immune sequencing data. Study outcomes and limitations: Compared with controls, patients had more of about 5 TRBV segments, including TRBV5-6, TRBV5-1 and TRBV20-1. Clustering by F measure revealed strong co-clustering among samples prepared together in one batch.

Germline V gene data show CDR1 as SGHTA and CDR2 as FQGNSA. Trimming removed 5 bases at V and 11 bases at J, with 13 bases between. The CDR3 totals 13 residues. Regarding this clonotype: Its antigen is as yet unknown.

cDNA libraries for TCR beta contained unique molecular identifiers. Each CDR3 protein is one row after TCRdb ran MiXCR on the PCR reads. Of over 150,000 distinct CDR3 sequences detected, roughly 31% appear once; the ten largest clones hold approximately 1.5%. The receptor was derived from a girl aged 5-17 years with multiple sclerosis. Material: blood. The rearrangement joins TRBV7-2 to TRBJ1-6; D remains ambiguous. This CDR3 is CASSLNWRAPLHF. CDR3 coding DNA: TGTGCCAGCAGCCTCAATTGGAGGGCACCCCTCCACTTT.